Listed below are T cell receptor beta chains from one sample, sequenced in a study of chemoradiotherapy in HPV16-positive cancers. TCRdb keeps only in-frame clones here, not all; method: immunoSEQ multiplex PCR. The sample comprises tens of thousands of clones, approximately 90% of which are singletons, and 2.1% rests with the top ten. Sequenced here: blood, sampled from a patient who underwent chemoradiotherapy. The receptors were gathered from a human donor with HPV-associated anogenital cancer. CDR3s include the opening cysteine and the closing phenylalanine or tryptophan. Each record gives: D gene, J gene, V gene, clone size, CDR3 protein, CDR3 DNA. The D gene is left open where the match is weak. Only some rows state a clone size, as once, few, many or a class for expanded clones.

D: TRBD1; J: TRBJ2-5; V: TRBV5-1; size: once; CDR3: CASSQGQGFTETQYF; DNA: TGCGCCAGCAGTCAAGGACAGGGGTTTACAGAGACCCAGTACTTC
D: .; J: TRBJ1-6; V: TRBV19; size: few; CDR3: CASSIGRRRETPLHF; DNA: TGTGCCAGTAGTATAGGTAGACGTCGGGAAACACCCCTCCACTTT
D: TRBD1; J: TRBJ2-1; V: TRBV7-3; size: .; CDR3: CASSISGTGSYNEQFF; DNA: TGTGCCAGCAGCATCTCCGGGACAGGGTCCTACAATGAGCAGTTCTTC
D: TRBD1; J: TRBJ1-4; V: TRBV11-2; size: .; CDR3: CASSPTGFYEKLFF; DNA: TGTGCCAGCAGCCCGACAGGGTTTTATGAAAAACTGTTTTTT
D: TRBD1; J: TRBJ2-7; V: TRBV9; size: .; CDR3: CASSVARDRGIEQYF; DNA: TGTGCCAGCAGCGTAGCCCGGGACAGGGGTATCGAGCAGTACTTC
D: .; J: TRBJ2-7; V: TRBV2; size: .; CDR3: CASREILYEQYF; DNA: TGTGCCAGCCGGGAGATTCTCTACGAGCAGTACTTC
D: .; J: TRBJ2-1; V: TRBV7-9; size: .; CDR3: CASSLIGIEQFF; DNA: TGTGCCAGCAGCTTAATAGGGATTGAGCAGTTCTTC
D: .; J: TRBJ2-2; V: TRBV2; size: .; CDR3: CASSYSETGELFF; DNA: TGTGCCAGCAGTTACAGTGAGACCGGGGAGCTGTTTTTT
D: TRBD1; J: TRBJ2-1; V: TRBV10-1; size: .; CDR3: CASSDRTGGYNEQFF; DNA: TGCGCCAGCAGTGATAGGACAGGGGGATACAATGAGCAGTTCTTC
D: .; J: TRBJ2-2; V: TRBV6-5; size: .; CDR3: CASRDQGLAGELFF; DNA: TGTGCCAGCAGGGATCAGGGGTTGGCCGGGGAGCTGTTTTTT
D: .; J: TRBJ2-2; V: TRBV27; size: .; CDR3: CATRSGANTGELFF; DNA: TGTGCCACCCGGTCGGGGGCGAACACCGGGGAGCTGTTTTTT